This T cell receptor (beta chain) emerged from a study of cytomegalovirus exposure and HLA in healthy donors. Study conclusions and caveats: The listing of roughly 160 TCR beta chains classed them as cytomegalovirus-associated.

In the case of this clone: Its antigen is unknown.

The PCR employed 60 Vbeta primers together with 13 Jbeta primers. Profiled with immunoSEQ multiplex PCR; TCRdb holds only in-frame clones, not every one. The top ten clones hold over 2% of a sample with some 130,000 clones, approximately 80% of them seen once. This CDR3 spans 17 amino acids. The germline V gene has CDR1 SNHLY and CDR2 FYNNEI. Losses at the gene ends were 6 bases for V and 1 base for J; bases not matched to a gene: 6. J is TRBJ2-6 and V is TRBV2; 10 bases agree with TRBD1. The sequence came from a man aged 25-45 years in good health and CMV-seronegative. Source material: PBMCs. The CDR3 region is CASRSGQGISGANVLTF. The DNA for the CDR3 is TGTGCCAGCAGATCGGGACAGGGGATTTCTGGGGCCAACGTCCTGACTTTC.